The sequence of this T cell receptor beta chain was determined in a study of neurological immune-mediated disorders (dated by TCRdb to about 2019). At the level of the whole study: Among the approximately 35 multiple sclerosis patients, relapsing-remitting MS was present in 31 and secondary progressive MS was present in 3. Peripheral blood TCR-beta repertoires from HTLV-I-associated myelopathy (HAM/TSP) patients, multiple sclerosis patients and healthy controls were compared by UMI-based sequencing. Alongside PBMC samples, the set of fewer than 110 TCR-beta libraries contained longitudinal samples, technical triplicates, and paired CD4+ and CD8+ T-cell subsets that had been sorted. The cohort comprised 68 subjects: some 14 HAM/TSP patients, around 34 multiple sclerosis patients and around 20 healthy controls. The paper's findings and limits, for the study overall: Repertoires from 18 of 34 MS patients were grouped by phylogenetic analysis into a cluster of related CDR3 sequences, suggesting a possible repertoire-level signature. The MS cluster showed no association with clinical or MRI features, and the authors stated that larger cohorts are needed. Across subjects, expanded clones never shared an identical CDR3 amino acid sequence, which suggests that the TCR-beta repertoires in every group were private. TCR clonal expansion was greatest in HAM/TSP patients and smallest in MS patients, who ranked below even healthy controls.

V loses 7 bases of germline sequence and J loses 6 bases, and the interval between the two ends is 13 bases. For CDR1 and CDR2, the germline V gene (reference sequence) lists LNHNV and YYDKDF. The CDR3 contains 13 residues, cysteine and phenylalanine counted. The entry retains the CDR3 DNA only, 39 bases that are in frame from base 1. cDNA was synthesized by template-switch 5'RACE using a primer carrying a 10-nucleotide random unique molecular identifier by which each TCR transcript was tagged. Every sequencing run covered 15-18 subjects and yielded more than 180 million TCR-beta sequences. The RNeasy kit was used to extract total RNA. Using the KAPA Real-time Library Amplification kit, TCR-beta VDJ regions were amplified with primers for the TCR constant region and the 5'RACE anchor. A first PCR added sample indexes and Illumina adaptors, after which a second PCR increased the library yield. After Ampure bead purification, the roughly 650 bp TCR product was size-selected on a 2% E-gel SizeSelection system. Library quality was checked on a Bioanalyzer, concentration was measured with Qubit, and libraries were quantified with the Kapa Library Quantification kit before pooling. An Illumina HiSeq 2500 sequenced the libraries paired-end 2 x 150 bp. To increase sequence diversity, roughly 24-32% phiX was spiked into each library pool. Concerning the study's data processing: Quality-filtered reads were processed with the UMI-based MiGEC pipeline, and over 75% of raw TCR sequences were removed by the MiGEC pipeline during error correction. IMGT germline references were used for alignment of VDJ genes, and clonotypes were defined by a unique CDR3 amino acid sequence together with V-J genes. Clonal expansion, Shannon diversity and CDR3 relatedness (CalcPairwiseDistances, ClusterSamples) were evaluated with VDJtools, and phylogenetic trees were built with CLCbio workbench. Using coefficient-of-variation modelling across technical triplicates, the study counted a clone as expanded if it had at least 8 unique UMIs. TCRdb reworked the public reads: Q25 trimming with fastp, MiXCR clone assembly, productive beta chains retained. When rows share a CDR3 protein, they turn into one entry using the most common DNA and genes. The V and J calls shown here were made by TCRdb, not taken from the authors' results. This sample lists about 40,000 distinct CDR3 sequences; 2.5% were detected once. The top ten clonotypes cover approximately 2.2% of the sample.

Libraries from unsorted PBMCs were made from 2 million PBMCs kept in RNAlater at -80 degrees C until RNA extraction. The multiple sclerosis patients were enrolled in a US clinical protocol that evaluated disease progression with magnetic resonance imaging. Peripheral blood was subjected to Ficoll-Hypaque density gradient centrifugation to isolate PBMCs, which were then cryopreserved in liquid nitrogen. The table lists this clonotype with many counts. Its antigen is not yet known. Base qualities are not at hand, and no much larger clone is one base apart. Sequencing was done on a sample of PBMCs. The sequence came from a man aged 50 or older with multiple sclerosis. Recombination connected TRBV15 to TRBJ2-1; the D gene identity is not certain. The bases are TGTGCCACCACCGACGACCGGTCCAATGAGCAGTTCTTC. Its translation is CATTDDRSNEQFF. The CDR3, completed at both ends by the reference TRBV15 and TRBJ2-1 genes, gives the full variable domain DAMVIQNPRYQVTQFGKPVTLSCSQTLNHNVMYWYQQKSSQAPKLLFHYYDKDFNNEADTPDNFQSRRPNTSFCFLDIRSPGLGDTAMYLCATTDDRSNEQFFGPGTRLTVL.